This T cell receptor beta chain was obtained from a study of blood T cell repertoires in COVID-19. About the research overall: Some COVID-19 samples were acute and others convalescent; all came from the United States, Italy and Spain.

The CDR3 spans 13 residues. Per the germline V gene, CDR1 is LGHNA and CDR2 is YNFKEQ. The germline V and J ends were trimmed by 4 bases and 3 bases, with 7 bases remaining between them. Profiled with immunoSEQ multiplex PCR; TCRdb holds only in-frame clones, not every one. The sample yields about 230,000 clones, 80% to 90% seen once. This chain connects TRBV4-2 to TRBJ1-3, with D hard to call. The clonotype originates from a woman aged 40 to 50 who had recovered from COVID-19. Sequenced sample: peripheral blood. The CDR3 reads CASSPLSGNTIYF. Here the CDR3 DNA reads TGTGCCAGCAGCCCCCTGAGTGGAAACACCATATATTTT.